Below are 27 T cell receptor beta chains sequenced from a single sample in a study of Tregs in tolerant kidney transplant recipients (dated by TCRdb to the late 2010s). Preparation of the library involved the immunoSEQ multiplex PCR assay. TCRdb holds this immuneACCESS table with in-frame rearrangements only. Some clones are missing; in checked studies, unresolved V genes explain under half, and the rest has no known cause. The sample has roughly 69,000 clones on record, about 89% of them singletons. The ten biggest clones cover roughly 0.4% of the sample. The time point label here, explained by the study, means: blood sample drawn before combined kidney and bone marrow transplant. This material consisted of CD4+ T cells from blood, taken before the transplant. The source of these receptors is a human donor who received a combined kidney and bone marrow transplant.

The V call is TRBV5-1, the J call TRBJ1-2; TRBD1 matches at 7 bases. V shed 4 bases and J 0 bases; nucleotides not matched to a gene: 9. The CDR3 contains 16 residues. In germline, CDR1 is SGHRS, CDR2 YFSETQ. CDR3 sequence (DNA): TGCGCCAGCAGCCCGGGACAGAGTAGCTCTAACTATGGCTACACCTTC. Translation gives CASSPGQSSSNYGYTF.

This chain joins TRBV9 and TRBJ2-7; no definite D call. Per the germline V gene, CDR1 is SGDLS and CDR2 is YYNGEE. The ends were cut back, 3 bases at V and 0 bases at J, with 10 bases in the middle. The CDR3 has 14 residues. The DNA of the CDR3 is TGTGCCAGCAGCGGATCAGGTCACTCCTACGAGCAGTACTTC. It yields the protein CASSGSGHSYEQYF.

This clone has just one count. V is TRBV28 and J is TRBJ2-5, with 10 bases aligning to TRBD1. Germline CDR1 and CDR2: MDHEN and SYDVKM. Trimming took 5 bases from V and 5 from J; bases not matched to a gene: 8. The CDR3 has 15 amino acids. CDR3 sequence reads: CASSPHDRGPETQYF. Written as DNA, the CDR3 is TGTGCCAGCAGTCCTCATGACAGGGGGCCGGAGACCCAGTACTTC.

CDR3 residues: CAIARDRGHGNTIYF. The CDR3 DNA is TGTGCCATTGCCCGGGACAGGGGACATGGAAACACCATATATTTT. The V call is TRBV10-3, the J call TRBJ1-3; 10 nucleotides match TRBD1. CDR3 length: 15 amino acids. Per the germline V gene, CDR1 is ENHRY and CDR2 is SYGVKD. J was trimmed by 3 bases and V by 9 bases; bases with no gene match: 8.

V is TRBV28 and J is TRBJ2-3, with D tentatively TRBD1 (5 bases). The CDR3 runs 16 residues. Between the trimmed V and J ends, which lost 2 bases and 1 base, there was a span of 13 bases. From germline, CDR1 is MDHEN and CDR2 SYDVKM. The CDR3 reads CASSLHQGGGTDTQYF. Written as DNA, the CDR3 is TGTGCCAGCAGTTTACATCAGGGTGGGGGCACAGATACGCAGTATTTT.

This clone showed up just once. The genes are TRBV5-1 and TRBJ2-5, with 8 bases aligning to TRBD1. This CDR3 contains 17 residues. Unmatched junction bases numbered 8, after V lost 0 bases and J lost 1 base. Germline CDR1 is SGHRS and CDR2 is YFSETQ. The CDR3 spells CASSLGSGTGVQETQYF. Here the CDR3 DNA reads TGCGCCAGCAGCTTGGGCTCCGGGACAGGCGTCCAAGAGACCCAGTACTTC.

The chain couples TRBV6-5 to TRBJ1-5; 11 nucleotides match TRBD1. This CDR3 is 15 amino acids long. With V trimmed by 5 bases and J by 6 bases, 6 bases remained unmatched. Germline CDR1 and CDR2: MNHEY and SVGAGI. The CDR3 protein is CASSTGQGAVQPQHF. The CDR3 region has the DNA TGTGCCAGCAGTACCGGACAGGGGGCAGTTCAGCCCCAGCATTTT.

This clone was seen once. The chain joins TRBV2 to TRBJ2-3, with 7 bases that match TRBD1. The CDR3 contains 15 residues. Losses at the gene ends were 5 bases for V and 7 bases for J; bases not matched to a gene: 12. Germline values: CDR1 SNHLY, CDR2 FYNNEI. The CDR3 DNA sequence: TGTGCCAGCAGTTCCGGGACAGCTTCAGGTTATACGCAGTATTTT. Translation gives CASSSGTASGYTQYF.

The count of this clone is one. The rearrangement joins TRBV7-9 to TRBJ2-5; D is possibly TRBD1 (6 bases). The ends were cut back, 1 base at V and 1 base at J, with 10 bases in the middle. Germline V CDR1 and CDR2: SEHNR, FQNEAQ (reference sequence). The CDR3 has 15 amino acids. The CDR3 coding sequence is TGTGCCAGCAGCTTAGGGGACAACGGCCAAGAGACCCAGTACTTC. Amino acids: CASSLGDNGQETQYF.

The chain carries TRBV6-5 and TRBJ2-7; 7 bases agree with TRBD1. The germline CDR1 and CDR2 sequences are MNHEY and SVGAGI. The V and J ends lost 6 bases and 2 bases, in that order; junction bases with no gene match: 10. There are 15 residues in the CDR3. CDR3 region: CASRRRDRPPYEQYF. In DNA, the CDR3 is TGTGCCAGCAGAAGACGGGACAGACCGCCCTACGAGCAGTACTTC.

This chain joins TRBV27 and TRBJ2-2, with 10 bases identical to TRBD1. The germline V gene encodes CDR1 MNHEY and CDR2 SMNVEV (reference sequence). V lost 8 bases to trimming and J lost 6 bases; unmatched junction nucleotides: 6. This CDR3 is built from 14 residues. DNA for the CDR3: TGTGCCAGCTGGGGACAGGGGTTAGCCGGGGAGCTGTTTTTT. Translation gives CASWGQGLAGELFF.

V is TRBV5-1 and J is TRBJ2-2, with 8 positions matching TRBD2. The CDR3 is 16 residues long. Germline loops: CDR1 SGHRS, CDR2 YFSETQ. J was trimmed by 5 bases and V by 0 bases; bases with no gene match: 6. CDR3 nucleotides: TGCGCCAGCAGCTTGGCCCGGGGGGGCGGTACCGGGGAGCTGTTTTTT. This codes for CASSLARGGGTGELFF.

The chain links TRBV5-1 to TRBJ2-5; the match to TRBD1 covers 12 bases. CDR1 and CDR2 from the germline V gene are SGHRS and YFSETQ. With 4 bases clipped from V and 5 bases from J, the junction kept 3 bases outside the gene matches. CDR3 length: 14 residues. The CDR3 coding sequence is TGCGCCAGCAGCGCCGGGACAGGGGGCGAGACCCAGTACTTC. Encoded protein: CASSAGTGGETQYF. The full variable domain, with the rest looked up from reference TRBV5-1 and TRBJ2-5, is KAGVTQTPRYLIKTRGQQVTLSCSPISGHRSVSWYQQTPGQGLQFLFEYFSETQRNKGNFPGRFSGRQFSNSRSEMNVSTLELGDSALYLCASSAGTGGETQYFGPGTRLLVL.

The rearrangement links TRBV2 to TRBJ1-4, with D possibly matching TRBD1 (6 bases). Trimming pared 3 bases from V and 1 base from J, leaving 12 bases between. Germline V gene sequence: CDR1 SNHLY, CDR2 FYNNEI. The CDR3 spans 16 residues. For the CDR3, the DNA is TGTGCCAGCAGTGATCCTGGGACACAAACTAATGAAAAACTGTTTTTT. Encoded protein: CASSDPGTQTNEKLFF.

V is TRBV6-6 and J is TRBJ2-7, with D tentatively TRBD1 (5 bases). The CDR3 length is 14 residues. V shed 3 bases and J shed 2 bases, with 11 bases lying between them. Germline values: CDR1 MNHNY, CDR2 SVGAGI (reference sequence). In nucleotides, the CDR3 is TGTGCCAGCAGTTATCAGGGCAGTCCCTACGAGCAGTACTTC. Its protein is CASSYQGSPYEQYF.

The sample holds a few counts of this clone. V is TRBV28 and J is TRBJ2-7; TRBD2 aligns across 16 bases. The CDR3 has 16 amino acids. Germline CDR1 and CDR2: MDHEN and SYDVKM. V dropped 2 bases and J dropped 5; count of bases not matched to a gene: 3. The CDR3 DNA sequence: TGTGCCAGCAGTTTACTGGGACTAGCGGGAGGGAACGAGCAGTACTTC. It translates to CASSLLGLAGGNEQYF.

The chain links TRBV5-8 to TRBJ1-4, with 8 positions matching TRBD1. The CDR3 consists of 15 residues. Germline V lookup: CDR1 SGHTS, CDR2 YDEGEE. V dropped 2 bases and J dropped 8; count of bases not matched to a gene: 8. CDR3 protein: CASSLQGGSLEKLFF. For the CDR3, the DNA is TGTGCCAGCAGCTTACAGGGGGGAAGCCTAGAAAAACTGTTTTTT.

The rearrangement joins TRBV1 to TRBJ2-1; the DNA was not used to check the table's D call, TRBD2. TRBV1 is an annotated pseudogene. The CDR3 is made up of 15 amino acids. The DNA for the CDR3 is TGCACCAGCAGGAAGGGACTAGCTACCTACAATGAGCAGTTCTTC. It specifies CTSRKGLATYNEQFF.

The CDR3 reads CASSYPGGTDTQYF. In DNA form, the CDR3 reads TGTGCCAGCAGTTACCCAGGGGGCACAGATACGCAGTATTTT. V and J are TRBV6-5 and TRBJ2-3, with a tentative D call TRBD1 (6 bases). Between the trimmed V and J ends, which lost 2 bases and 1 base, there was a span of 7 bases. The CDR3 has 14 amino acids. Germline values: CDR1 MNHEY, CDR2 SVGAGI.

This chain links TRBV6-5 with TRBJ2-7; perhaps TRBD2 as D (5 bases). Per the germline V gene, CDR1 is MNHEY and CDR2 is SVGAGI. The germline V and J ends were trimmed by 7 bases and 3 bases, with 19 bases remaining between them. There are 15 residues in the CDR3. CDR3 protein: CASNTRGDSHYEQYF. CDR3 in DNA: TGTGCCAGCAACACCCGGGGAGACTCGCACTACGAGCAGTACTTC.

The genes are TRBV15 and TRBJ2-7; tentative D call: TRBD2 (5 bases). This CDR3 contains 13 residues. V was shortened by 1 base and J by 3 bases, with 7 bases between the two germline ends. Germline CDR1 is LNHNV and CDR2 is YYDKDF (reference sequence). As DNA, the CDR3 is TGTGCCACCAGCAGAGGGAGGTTCTACGAGCAGTACTTC. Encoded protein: CATSRGRFYEQYF.

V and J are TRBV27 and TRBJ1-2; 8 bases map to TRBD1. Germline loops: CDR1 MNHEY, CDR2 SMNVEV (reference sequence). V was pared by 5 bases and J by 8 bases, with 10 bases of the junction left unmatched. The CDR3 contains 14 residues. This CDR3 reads CASSAMDRVRGYTF. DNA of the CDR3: TGTGCCAGCAGTGCAATGGACAGGGTGAGGGGCTACACCTTC.

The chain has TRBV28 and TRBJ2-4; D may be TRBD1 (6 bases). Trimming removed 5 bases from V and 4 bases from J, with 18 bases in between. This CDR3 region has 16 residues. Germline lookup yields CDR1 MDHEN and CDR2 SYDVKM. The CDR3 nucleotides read TGTGCCAGCAGTCCCCCGTTTTCAGGGACAAAAAACATTCAGTACTTC. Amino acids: CASSPPFSGTKNIQYF.

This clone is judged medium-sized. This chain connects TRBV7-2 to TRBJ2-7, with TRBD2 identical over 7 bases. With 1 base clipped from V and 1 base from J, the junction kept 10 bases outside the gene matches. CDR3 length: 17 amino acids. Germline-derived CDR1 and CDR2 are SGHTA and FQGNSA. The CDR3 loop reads CASSLVGLGGSSYEQYF. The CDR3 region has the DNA TGTGCCAGCAGCTTAGTGGGCTTGGGCGGGAGTTCCTACGAGCAGTACTTC.

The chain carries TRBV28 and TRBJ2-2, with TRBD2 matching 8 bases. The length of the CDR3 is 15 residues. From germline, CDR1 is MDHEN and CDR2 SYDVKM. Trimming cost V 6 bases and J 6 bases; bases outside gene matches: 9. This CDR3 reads CASRPGTRFAGELFF. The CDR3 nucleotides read TGTGCCAGCAGGCCCGGGACTAGGTTCGCCGGGGAGCTGTTTTTT.

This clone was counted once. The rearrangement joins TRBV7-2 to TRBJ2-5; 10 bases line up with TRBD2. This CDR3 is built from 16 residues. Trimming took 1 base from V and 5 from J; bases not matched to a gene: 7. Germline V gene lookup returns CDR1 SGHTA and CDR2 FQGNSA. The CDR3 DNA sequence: TGTGCCAGCAGCTTAGGGCTAGCGGGAGCTGGGGAGACCCAGTACTTC. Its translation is CASSLGLAGAGETQYF.

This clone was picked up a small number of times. This CDR3 reads CASSPTGEGYEQYF. Here the CDR3 DNA reads TGTGCCAGCTCACCAACAGGAGAAGGATACGAGCAGTACTTC. The rearrangement uses TRBV18 and TRBJ2-7; D is perhaps TRBD1 (5 bases). CDR1 and CDR2 from the germline V gene are KGHSH and LQKENI. This CDR3 has 14 residues. The V end lost 2 bases, the J end lost 4 bases, and 12 bases lay between the germline ends.